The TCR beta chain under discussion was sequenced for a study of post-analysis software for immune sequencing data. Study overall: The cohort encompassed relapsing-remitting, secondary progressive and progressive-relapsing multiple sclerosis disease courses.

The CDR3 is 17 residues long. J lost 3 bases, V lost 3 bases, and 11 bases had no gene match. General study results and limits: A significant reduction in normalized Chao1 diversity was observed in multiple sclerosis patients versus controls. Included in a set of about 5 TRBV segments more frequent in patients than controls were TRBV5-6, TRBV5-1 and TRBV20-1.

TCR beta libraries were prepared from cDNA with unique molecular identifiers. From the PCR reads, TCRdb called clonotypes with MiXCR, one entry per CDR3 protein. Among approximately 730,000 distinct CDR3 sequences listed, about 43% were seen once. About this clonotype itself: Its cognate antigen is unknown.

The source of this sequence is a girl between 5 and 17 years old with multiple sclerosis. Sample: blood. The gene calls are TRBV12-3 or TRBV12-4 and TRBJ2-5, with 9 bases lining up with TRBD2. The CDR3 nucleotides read TGTGCCAGCAGTTTGATAGCGGGAGTGTCCCCCGAAGAGACCCAGTACTTC. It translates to CASSLIAGVSPEETQYF.